This passage covers 28 T cell receptor beta chains from one sample sequenced in a study of blood T cell repertoires in COVID-19 (dated by TCRdb to the early 2020s). The receptor library was made with the immunoSEQ multiplex PCR assay. TCRdb retrieved this table from immuneACCESS and kept in-frame rearrangements only. Not all clones are present; in checked studies, unresolved V genes account for under half, and no reason is known for the remainder. Recorded for this sample are fewer than 200,000 clones; approximately 90% of them occurred a single time. The ten largest clones capture around 5% of the sample. Sample: peripheral blood. The source of these receptors is a man aged 18 to 29 with COVID-19, enrolled during active disease.

This chain uses TRBV27 with TRBJ1-5; D gene ambiguous. CDR1 is MNHEY and CDR2 is SMNVEV in the germline V gene (reference sequence). Trimming stripped 0 bases from V and 7 bases from J, with 19 bases between. CDR3 length: 17 amino acids. The CDR3 DNA reads TGTGCCAGCAGTTTATCGGGCGCGGGCCCGCCGCCCCAGCCCCAGCATTTT. Protein product: CASSLSGAGPPPQPQHF.

The gene calls are TRBV2 and TRBJ1-1; D not certain. There are 13 residues in the CDR3. The V gene lost 4 bases and the J gene lost 0 bases, with 6 bases spanning the gap. CDR1 SNHLY and CDR2 FYNNEI come from the germline V gene. CDR3 nucleotide sequence: TGTGCCAGCAGTGCCGAGATGAACACTGAAGCTTTCTTT. It codes for CASSAEMNTEAFF.

The chain joins TRBV6-5 to TRBJ2-3; a possible D gene is TRBD2 (6 bases). Between the trimmed V and J ends, which lost 2 bases and 5 bases, there was a span of 11 bases. The CDR3 consists of 14 residues. Germline V gene data show CDR1 as MNHEY and CDR2 as SVGAGI. CDR3 loop: CASSYRREQDTQYF. DNA of the CDR3: TGTGCCAGCAGTTACCGCCGGGAGCAAGATACGCAGTATTTT.

The rearrangement uses TRBV11-2 and TRBJ2-1, with 9 bases identical to TRBD1. Trimming at V came to 5 bases and at J to 5 bases, leaving 7 bases not matched to a gene. CDR3 length equals 15 residues. Germline lookup yields CDR1 SGHAT and CDR2 FQNNGV. CDR3 nucleotide sequence: TGTGCCAGCAGCACACAGGGGGCGCCCGACAATGAGCAGTTCTTC. Translation: CASSTQGAPDNEQFF. The variable domain in full, with the rest retrieved from reference TRBV11-2 and TRBJ2-1, is EAGVAQSPRYKIIEKRQSVAFWCNPISGHATLYWYQQILGQGPKLLIQFQNNGVVDDSQLPKDRFSAERLKGVDSTLKIQPAKLEDSAVYLCASSTQGAPDNEQFFGPGTRLTVL.

The J gene is TRBJ2-1, the V gene TRBV10-3; D remains ambiguous. The CDR3 runs 10 residues. V lost 3 bases and J lost 9, with 3 bases in between. Germline V gives CDR1 ENHRY, CDR2 SYGVKD. The CDR3 bases are TGTGCCATCAGTGACGTTGAGCAGTTCTTC. It codes for CAISDVEQFF.

J is TRBJ2-7 and V is TRBV9; TRBD2 aligns across 7 bases. There are 15 residues in the CDR3. In germline, CDR1 is SGDLS, CDR2 YYNGEE. V gave up 5 bases and J gave up 5 bases; unmatched junction bases: 13. The CDR3 bases are TGTGCCAGCAGTCCTGAAGGCGGGAGTAAGAACGAGCAGTACTTC. Its protein is CASSPEGGSKNEQYF.

This chain joins TRBV18 and TRBJ2-1; possible D gene TRBD2, 6 bases. Germline V gives CDR1 KGHSH, CDR2 LQKENI. The V and J ends lost 3 bases and 6 bases respectively, with 15 bases between them. The CDR3 totals 15 residues. The CDR3 is CASSPRRAGPNEQFF. In DNA form, the CDR3 reads TGTGCCAGCTCACCCAGGAGGGCCGGCCCCAATGAGCAGTTCTTC.

This rearrangement joins TRBV4-3 to TRBJ1-6; tentatively, D is TRBD1 (6 bases). The CDR3 loop spans 15 amino acids. The germline CDR1 and CDR2 sequences are LGHNA and YSLEER. Trimming removed 1 base from V and 7 bases from J, with 11 bases in between. CDR3 sequence: CASSQGSGENSPLHF. The CDR3 region has the DNA TGCGCCAGCAGCCAAGGGTCAGGGGAGAATTCACCCCTCCACTTT.

The chain employs TRBV4-1 and TRBJ1-6; D call uncertain. Germline values: CDR1 MGHRA, CDR2 YSYEKL. Trimming pared 4 bases from V and 4 bases from J, leaving 14 bases between. The CDR3 is 16 residues long. The CDR3 region is CASSPTPRKYNSPLHF. In nucleotides, the CDR3 is TGCGCCAGCAGCCCAACCCCGCGAAAGTATAATTCACCCCTCCACTTT.

The V and J genes are TRBV10-3 and TRBJ2-3; maybe TRBD1 (5 bases). Germline V gene sequence: CDR1 ENHRY, CDR2 SYGVKD. The CDR3 is made up of 15 amino acids. The ends were cut back, 3 bases at V and 0 bases at J, with 10 bases in the middle. The CDR3 reads CAISDPTASTDTQYF. CDR3 sequence (DNA): TGTGCCATCAGTGACCCGACAGCTAGCACAGATACGCAGTATTTT.

This chain joins TRBV4-3 and TRBJ2-1; TRBD1 matches 8 bases. This CDR3 has 15 amino acids. In germline, CDR1 is LGHNA, CDR2 YSLEER. The V gene end was trimmed by 5 bases and the J gene end by 2 bases; junction bases not matched to a gene: 5. CDR3 DNA sequence: TGCGCCAGCAGCGTCACAGGGGGAACCTACAATGAGCAGTTCTTC. The encoded protein is CASSVTGGTYNEQFF.

CDR3 sequence (DNA): TGTGCCAGCACCACTAAACAGGGACGCACTGAAGCTTTCTTT. As protein: CASTTKQGRTEAFF. The chain uses TRBV7-8 and TRBJ1-1; D might be TRBD1 (6 bases). The CDR3 is 14 residues long. The germline gives CDR1 SGHVS, CDR2 FQNEAQ. The V end was cut by 7 bases, the J end by 4 bases, with 16 bases between.

J is TRBJ2-7 and V is TRBV5-4, with 8 bases lining up with TRBD1. This CDR3 comprises 20 residues. V gave up 2 bases and J gave up 5 bases; unmatched junction bases: 24. Germline V gives CDR1 SGHNT, CDR2 YYREEE (reference sequence). This chain's CDR3 is CASSLQKVRRQGIILDEQYF. CDR3 DNA: TGTGCCAGCAGCTTACAAAAAGTACGGAGACAGGGGATAATCCTTGACGAGCAGTACTTC. Variable domain in full (rest from reference TRBV5-4 and TRBJ2-7): ETGVTQSPTHLIKTRGQQVTLRCSSQSGHNTVSWYQQALGQGPQFIFQYYREEENGRGNFPPRFSGLQFPNYSSELNVNALELDDSALYLCASSLQKVRRQGIILDEQYFGPGTRLTVT.

The chain employs TRBV12-3 or TRBV12-4 and TRBJ2-1; D call uncertain. V gave up 1 base and J gave up 10 bases, with 5 bases separating them. The CDR3 totals 11 residues. CDR3 residues: CASSLVVEQFF. The CDR3 coding sequence is TGTGCCAGCAGTTTAGTAGTCGAGCAGTTCTTC.

The chain combines TRBV27 with TRBJ2-1, with no clear D. Germline CDR1 MNHEY, CDR2 SMNVEV (reference sequence). V was shortened by 6 bases and J by 0 bases, with 6 bases between the two germline ends. This CDR3 spans 13 amino acids. As DNA, the CDR3 is TGTGCCAGCAGCCCGGGCTCCTACAATGAGCAGTTCTTC. Translating gives CASSPGSYNEQFF.

This chain links TRBV9 with TRBJ2-4; D is perhaps TRBD1 (6 bases). The CDR3 covers 16 residues. V was shortened by 4 bases and J by 0 bases, with 14 bases between the two germline ends. Germline V gene sequence: CDR1 SGDLS, CDR2 YYNGEE. The chain's CDR3 is CASSPETGVAKNIQYF. CDR3 DNA sequence: TGTGCCAGCAGCCCAGAGACAGGAGTAGCCAAAAACATTCAGTACTTC.

The rearrangement links TRBV25-1 to TRBJ2-1; D gene ambiguous. This CDR3 has 11 amino acids. In germline, CDR1 is MGHDK, CDR2 SYGVNS. Trimming removed 6 bases from V and 4 bases from J, with 4 bases in between. CDR3 amino acids: CASSYYNEQFF. CDR3 bases: TGTGCCAGCAGCTATTACAATGAGCAGTTCTTC.

This rearrangement joins TRBV28 to TRBJ2-4; 8 bases line up with TRBD2. The J segment lost 9 bases and the V segment lost 4 bases, leaving 14 bases of the junction unmatched. This CDR3 has 16 amino acids. From germline, CDR1 is MDHEN and CDR2 SYDVKM. The CDR3 nucleotides are TGTGCCAGCAGTTCCCTTCGGGGGGGGAGTGATGGCATTCAGTACTTC. This translates into CASSSLRGGSDGIQYF.

V and J are TRBV28 and TRBJ2-7; D ambiguous. Germline CDR1 reads MDHEN; CDR2 reads SYDVKM. V was clipped by 5 bases and J by 4 bases, with 24 bases between them. The CDR3 extends over 17 amino acids. CDR3 nucleotide sequence: TGTGCCAGCAGTCTCCCCCGTAGCACCCTCGGATGGTACGAGCAGTACTTC. Translation: CASSLPRSTLGWYEQYF. Using reference TRBV28 and TRBJ2-7 for the parts outside the CDR3, the full variable domain is DVKVTQSSRYLVKRTGEKVFLECVQDMDHENMFWYRQDPGLGLRLIYFSYDVKMKEKGDIPEGYSVSREKKERFSLILESASTNQTSMYLCASSLPRSTLGWYEQYFGPGTRLTVT.

The V gene is TRBV27, the J gene TRBJ1-1; no firm D call. The germline V gene has CDR1 MNHEY and CDR2 SMNVEV (reference sequence). The CDR3 has 15 amino acids. Trimming shortened V by 2 bases and J by 3 bases, and 13 bases separated the two germline ends. The CDR3 sequence: CASSLGSRGDTEAFF. The DNA for the CDR3 is TGTGCCAGCAGTTTAGGTTCTCGGGGAGACACTGAAGCTTTCTTT.

The CDR3 region is CASRIAGGEFF. The CDR3 DNA reads TGTGCCAGCAGGATAGCGGGGGGAGAGTTCTTC. The V and J genes are TRBV12-3 or TRBV12-4 and TRBJ2-1, with TRBD2 matching over 10 bases. CDR3 size: 11 residues. V lost 6 bases to trimming and J lost 14 bases; unmatched junction nucleotides: 4.

The CDR3 sequence: CASSQEPGLRRGSGSYNEQFF. The CDR3 DNA reads as TGCGCCAGCAGCCAAGAACCGGGACTGAGGCGCGGTAGTGGCTCCTACAATGAGCAGTTCTTC. The V call is TRBV4-1, the J call TRBJ2-1; TRBD2 might be the D (6 bases). Deletions cut 0 bases from V and 0 bases from J, with 24 bases between. The CDR3 extends over 21 amino acids. Germline CDR1 MGHRA, CDR2 YSYEKL.

The rearrangement joins TRBV5-5 to TRBJ2-5, with D unclear. The germline V gene encodes CDR1 SGHKS and CDR2 YYEKEE (reference sequence). V shed 0 bases and J shed 2 bases, with 14 bases lying between them. The CDR3 spans 16 residues. The CDR3 nucleotides are TGTGCCAGCAGCTTGGGTGCCAGGCCAAAGCAAGAGACCCAGTACTTC. It specifies CASSLGARPKQETQYF.

The chain has TRBV19 and TRBJ2-1; D might be TRBD2 (5 bases). V gave up 5 bases and J gave up 1 base, with 15 bases separating them. The CDR3 runs to 16 residues. Per germline, CDR1 LNHDA and CDR2 SQIVND (reference sequence). The CDR3 loop is CASSAWTSESYNEQFF. CDR3 in DNA: TGTGCCAGTAGTGCCTGGACTTCCGAATCCTACAATGAGCAGTTCTTC.

The chain uses TRBV7-9 and TRBJ1-5; the D gene is possibly TRBD1 (5 bases). The CDR3 runs to 16 residues. CDR1 SEHNR and CDR2 FQNEAQ come from the germline V gene (reference sequence). Between the trimmed V and J ends, which lost 1 base and 1 base, there was a span of 11 bases. CDR3 amino acids: CASSLGSGWSNQPQHF. The CDR3 DNA sequence: TGTGCCAGCAGCTTAGGATCAGGGTGGAGCAATCAGCCCCAGCATTTT.

This chain uses TRBV7-2 with TRBJ1-6, with D possibly matching TRBD1 (6 bases). The germline V and J ends were trimmed by 2 bases and 16 bases, with 15 bases remaining between them. This CDR3 region has 13 residues. Germline loops: CDR1 SGHTA, CDR2 FQGNSA. CDR3 DNA sequence: TGTGCCAGCAGCTTAAAGACGCGACAGGCGCTCCACTTT. Its translation is CASSLKTRQALHF.

V usage is TRBV29-1 and J usage is TRBJ1-2; D might be TRBD1 (5 bases). With 4 bases removed from V and 6 bases from J, the gap between germline ends came to 15 bases. Germline lookup yields CDR1 SQVTM and CDR2 ANQGSEA. The CDR3 extends over 13 amino acids. For the CDR3, the DNA is TGCAGCGTTGGGCAGGGAGGAATAGATGGCTACACCTTC. It yields the protein CSVGQGGIDGYTF.

This clone was recorded once. This chain's CDR3 is CASSGAAGGSYEQYF. The CDR3 DNA is TGTGCCAGCAGCGGCGCAGCGGGAGGATCCTACGAGCAGTACTTC. The chain links TRBV9 to TRBJ2-7; 9 nucleotides align to TRBD2. In germline, CDR1 is SGDLS, CDR2 YYNGEE. The CDR3 length is 15 residues. The trim removed 3 bases at V and 1 base at J, leaving 5 bases unmatched.